The 7 T cell receptor beta chains reported below all come from one sample, sequenced in a study of blood T cell repertoires in COVID-19. Generated by immunoSEQ multiplex PCR, the TCRdb table keeps only in-frame clones and is missing some. The sample consists of tens of thousands of clones, roughly 80% of them appearing once. The sample consisted of peripheral blood. The origin of the receptors is a human donor in a cohort sampled during active COVID-19.

This sequence joins TRBV5-1 and TRBJ1-3; D may be TRBD1 (6 bases). Germline loops: CDR1 SGHRS, CDR2 YFSETQ. The CDR3 contains 14 residues. V lost 6 bases, J lost 0 bases, and 10 bases lay in between. CDR3 DNA: TGCGCCAGCACCCCAGGGGCCTCTGGAAACACCATATATTTT. Its translation: CASTPGASGNTIYF. Complete variable domain (other parts from reference TRBV5-1 and TRBJ1-3): KAGVTQTPRYLIKTRGQQVTLSCSPISGHRSVSWYQQTPGQGLQFLFEYFSETQRNKGNFPGRFSGRQFSNSRSEMNVSTLELGDSALYLCASTPGASGNTIYFGEGSWLTVV.

This clone has a handful of counts. The chain uses TRBV19 and TRBJ2-7; 9 bases are a match to TRBD1. V shed 7 bases and J 4 bases; nucleotides not matched to a gene: 5. Germline CDR1 and CDR2: LNHDA and SQIVND (reference sequence). This CDR3 has 13 residues. CDR3 sequence (DNA): TGTGCCAGTAAGGGACAGGGAGGGTACGAGCAGTACTTC. This codes for CASKGQGGYEQYF. The complete variable domain, with remaining parts taken from reference TRBV19 and TRBJ2-7, reads DGGITQSPKYLFRKEGQNVTLSCEQNLNHDAMYWYRQDPGQGLRLIYYSQIVNDFQKGDIAEGYSVSREKKESFPLTVTSAQKNPTAFYLCASKGQGGYEQYFGPGTRLTVT.

There are many counts of this clone. The rearrangement joins TRBV6-2 or TRBV6-3 to TRBJ1-5; perhaps TRBD1 as D (5 bases). Germline V gene data show CDR1 as MNHEY and CDR2 as SVGEGT. The CDR3 covers 18 residues. V lost 5 bases and J 3 bases, leaving 23 bases between the germline ends. CDR3 bases: TGTGCCAGCAGTGACCTCCCGGGCCGCCGACAGCCCAATCAGCCCCAGCATTTT. Protein product: CASSDLPGRRQPNQPQHF.

The chain couples TRBV5-1 to TRBJ1-4, with TRBD1 matching 10 bases. The CDR3 extends over 15 amino acids. Trimming at V came to 0 bases and at J to 8 bases, leaving 4 bases not matched to a gene. CDR1 SGHRS and CDR2 YFSETQ come from the germline V gene. The CDR3 loop is CASSLAGTGDEKLFF. CDR3 nucleotides: TGCGCCAGCAGCTTGGCTGGGACAGGGGACGAAAAACTGTTTTTT.

The V call is TRBV3-1 (or the pseudogene TRBV3-2), the J call TRBJ1-2, with D perhaps TRBD1 (5 bases). Between the trimmed V and J ends, which lost 4 bases and 4 bases, there was a span of 13 bases. The CDR3 is made up of 14 amino acids. The germline V gene has CDR1 LGHDT and CDR2 YNNKEL (reference sequence). In DNA, the CDR3 is TGTGCCAGCAGCCTCGCAGGGTTAGGCTATGGCTACACCTTC. Translating gives CASSLAGLGYGYTF.

A single count supports this clone. The rearrangement links TRBV28 to TRBJ2-1; 14 bases are a match to TRBD2. The germline V gene has CDR1 MDHEN and CDR2 SYDVKM. This CDR3 has 20 residues. V was pared by 3 bases and J by 8 bases, with 18 bases of the junction left unmatched. CDR3 amino acids: CASSFRLLRGTSGRVDEQFF. The CDR3, as DNA: TGTGCCAGCAGTTTTCGTTTACTTCGCGGGACTAGCGGGAGAGTGGATGAGCAGTTCTTC.

V usage is TRBV3-1 (or the pseudogene TRBV3-2) and J usage is TRBJ2-2; D might be TRBD2 (5 bases). Trimming shortened V by 4 bases and J by 6 bases, and 9 bases separated the two germline ends. The CDR3 loop spans 13 amino acids. Looked up from germline, CDR1 is LGHDT and CDR2 is YNNKEL (reference sequence). CDR3 coding DNA: TGTGCCAGCAGCCCTACTAGATCCGGGGAGCTGTTTTTT. This translates into CASSPTRSGELFF.